This T cell receptor (beta chain) was sequenced in a study of tumor-infiltrating lymphocytes in primary liver carcinoma. Study outcomes and limitations: Pairs comparing tumor with adjacent tissue or blood overlapped less than pairs drawn from tumor regions. Tumor samples exhibited a significantly greater top-250-clone fraction than blood samples (p = 0.039).

This CDR3 contains 13 residues. The germline V gene encodes CDR1 SGHAT and CDR2 FQNNGV. Using a constant-region primer together with ProtoScript II reverse transcriptase, TCR beta cDNA was made from approximately 500 ng of total RNA. Libraries covering TCR beta were generated through three nested multiplex PCR rounds (using a slightly modified ARM-PCR). Rounds one and two of PCR, each of roughly 10 cycles, were primed with TRBV1-TRBV30 forward primers and a C-beta reverse primer. TCRdb recomputed calls from the multiplex PCR reads with MiXCR, one row per CDR3 protein. The data hold some 190,000 distinct CDR3 sequences, with approximately 60% observed a single time. Of note for this clonotype: Its target is unknown. One junction end does not reproduce the germline sequence, and a read error may be involved.

RNA isolated from unsorted whole blood supplied the blood RNA, with germline DNA also extracted. Chronic HBV infection affected patients, none of whom had received treatment. Investigators obtained 3.5 to 4 milliliters of peripheral blood ahead of surgery. The receptor comes from a man aged 40-49 years with primary liver carcinoma and hepatitis B virus infection. This chain joins TRBV11-2 and TRBJ2-1; D is uncertain. The sequencing input was peripheral blood. The CDR3 nucleotides read TGTGCCAGCAGTTTAGATCGGGCTTATGAGCAGTTCTTC. Translated, it gives CASSLDRAYEQFF.